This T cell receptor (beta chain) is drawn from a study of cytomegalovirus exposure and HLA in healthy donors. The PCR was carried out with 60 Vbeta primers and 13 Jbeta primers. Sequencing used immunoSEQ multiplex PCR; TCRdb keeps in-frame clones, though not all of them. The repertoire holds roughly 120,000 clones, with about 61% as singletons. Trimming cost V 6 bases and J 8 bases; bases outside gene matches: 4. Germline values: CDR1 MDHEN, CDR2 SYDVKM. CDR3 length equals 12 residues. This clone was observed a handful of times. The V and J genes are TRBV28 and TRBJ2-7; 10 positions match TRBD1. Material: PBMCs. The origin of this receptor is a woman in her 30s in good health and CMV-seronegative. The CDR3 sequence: CASSQGQGKQYF. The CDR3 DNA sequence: TGTGCCAGCAGCCAGGGACAGGGGAAGCAGTACTTC. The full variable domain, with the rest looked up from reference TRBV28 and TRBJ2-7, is DVKVTQSSRYLVKRTGEKVFLECVQDMDHENMFWYRQDPGLGLRLIYFSYDVKMKEKGDIPEGYSVSREKKERFSLILESASTNQTSMYLCASSQGQGKQYFGPGTRLTVT.